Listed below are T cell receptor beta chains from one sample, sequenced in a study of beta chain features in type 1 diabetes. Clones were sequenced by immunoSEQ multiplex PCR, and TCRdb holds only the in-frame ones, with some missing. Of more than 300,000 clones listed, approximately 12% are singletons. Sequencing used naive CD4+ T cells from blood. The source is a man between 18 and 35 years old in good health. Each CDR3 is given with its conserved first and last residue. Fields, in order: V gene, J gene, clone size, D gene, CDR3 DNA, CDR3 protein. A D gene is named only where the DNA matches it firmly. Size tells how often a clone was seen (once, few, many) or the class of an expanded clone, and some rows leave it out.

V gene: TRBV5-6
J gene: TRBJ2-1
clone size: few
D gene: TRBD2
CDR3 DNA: TGTGCCAGCAGCCTAGCGGGACCTCTTCTTCAGTTCTTC
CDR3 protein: CASSLAGPLLQFF

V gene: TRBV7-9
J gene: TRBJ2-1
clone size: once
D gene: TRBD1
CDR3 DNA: TGTGCCAGCAGCTTAGACGGACAGGGGAAGGTGGATGAGCAGTTCTTC
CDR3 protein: CASSLDGQGKVDEQFF

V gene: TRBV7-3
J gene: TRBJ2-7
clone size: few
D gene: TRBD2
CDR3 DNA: TGTGCCAGCAGCCCCACTAGCGGCTCCTACGAGCAGTACTTC
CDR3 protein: CASSPTSGSYEQYF

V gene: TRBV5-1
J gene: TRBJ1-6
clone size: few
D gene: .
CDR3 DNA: TGCGCCAGCAGCTTGGCCGTGAATTCACCCCTCCACTTT
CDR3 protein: CASSLAVNSPLHF

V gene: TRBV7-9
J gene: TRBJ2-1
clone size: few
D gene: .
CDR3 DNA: TGTGCCAGCAGCTTAGCGGGGGGGCATAACTACAATGAGCAGTTCTTC
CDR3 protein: CASSLAGGHNYNEQFF

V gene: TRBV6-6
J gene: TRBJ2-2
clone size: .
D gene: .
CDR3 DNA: TGTGCCAGCCAACCGGGACAATTGAACACCGGGGAGCTGTTTTTT
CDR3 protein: CASQPGQLNTGELFF

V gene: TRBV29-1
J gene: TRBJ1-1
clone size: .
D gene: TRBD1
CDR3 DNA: TGCAGCGTTGTCGGACAGGGAAACACTGAAGCTTTCTTT
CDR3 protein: CSVVGQGNTEAFF

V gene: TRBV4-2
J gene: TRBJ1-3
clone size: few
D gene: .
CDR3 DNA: TGTGCCAGCAGCCAAGCCACTCGCAGGTCCTCTGGAAACACCATATATTTT
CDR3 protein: CASSQATRRSSGNTIYF

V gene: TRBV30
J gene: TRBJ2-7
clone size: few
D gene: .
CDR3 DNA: TGTGCCTGGAGGAAGGAGCGGGTGAGCTACGAGCAGTACTTC
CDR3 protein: CAWRKERVSYEQYF

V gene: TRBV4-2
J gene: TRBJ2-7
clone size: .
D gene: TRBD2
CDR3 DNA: TGTGCCAGCAGCCACGATATAGCGGTCCAGCGGGGCGAGCAGTACTTC
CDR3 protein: CASSHDIAVQRGEQYF

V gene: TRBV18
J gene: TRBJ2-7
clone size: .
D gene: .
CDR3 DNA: TGTGCCAGCTCACCAGGAGGCGAGCAGTACTTC
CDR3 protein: CASSPGGEQYF

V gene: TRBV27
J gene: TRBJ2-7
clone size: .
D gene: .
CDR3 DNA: TGTGCCAGCAGCCTTGGGGCCGAGCAGTACTTC
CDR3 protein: CASSLGAEQYF

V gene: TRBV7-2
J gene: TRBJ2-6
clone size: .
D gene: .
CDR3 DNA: TGTGCCAGCAGCTTAGCCGGCAGGGTAACTGGGGCCAACGTCCTGACTTTC
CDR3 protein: CASSLAGRVTGANVLTF

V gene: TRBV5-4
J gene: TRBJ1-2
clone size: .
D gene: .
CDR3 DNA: TGTGCCAGCAGTGACAGAGCTAACTATGGCTACACCTTC
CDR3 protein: CASSDRANYGYTF

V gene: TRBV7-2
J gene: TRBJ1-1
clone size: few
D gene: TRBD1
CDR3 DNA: TGTGCCAGCAGCTCGACAGGGTGGTGGACTGAAGCTTTCTTT
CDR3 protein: CASSSTGWWTEAFF

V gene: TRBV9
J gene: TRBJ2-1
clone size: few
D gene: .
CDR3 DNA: TGTGCCAGCAGCGTAGGGTCGGATCAGAGGTTGAAGTTCTTC
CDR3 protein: CASSVGSDQRLKFF

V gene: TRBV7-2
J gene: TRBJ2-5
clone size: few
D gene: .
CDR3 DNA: TGTGCCAGCAGCTTAGCGATCCGGGGAGAGACCCAGTACTTC
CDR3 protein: CASSLAIRGETQYF

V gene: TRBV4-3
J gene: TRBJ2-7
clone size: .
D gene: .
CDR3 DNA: TGCGCCAGCAGCGCGGACAACTACGAGCAGTACTTC
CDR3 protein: CASSADNYEQYF

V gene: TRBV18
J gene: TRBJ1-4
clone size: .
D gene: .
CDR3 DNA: TGTGCCAGCTCACTACAGGACAGCGAAAAACTGTTTTTT
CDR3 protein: CASSLQDSEKLFF

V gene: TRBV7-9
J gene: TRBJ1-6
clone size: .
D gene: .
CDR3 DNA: TGTGCCAGCAGCGTCCAGGGTTCACCCCTCCACTTT
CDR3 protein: CASSVQGSPLHF

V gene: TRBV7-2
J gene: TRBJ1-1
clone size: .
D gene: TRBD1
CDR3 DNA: TGTGCCAGCAGCCCCGGGACAGTGAACACTGAAGCTTTCTTT
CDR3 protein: CASSPGTVNTEAFF

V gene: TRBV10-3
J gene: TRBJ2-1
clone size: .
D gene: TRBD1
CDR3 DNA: TGTGCCATCAGTGATTTGACAGGGACCTACAATGAGCAGTTCTTC
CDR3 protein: CAISDLTGTYNEQFF

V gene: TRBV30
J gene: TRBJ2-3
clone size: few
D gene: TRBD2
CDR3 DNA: TGTGCCTACTCGAGACTAGCGTCCGATACGCAGTATTTT
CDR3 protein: CAYSRLASDTQYF

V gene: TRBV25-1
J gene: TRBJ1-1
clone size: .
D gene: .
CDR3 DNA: TGTGCCAGCAGACCACAGGAGAACACTGAAGCTTTCTTT
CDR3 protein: CASRPQENTEAFF

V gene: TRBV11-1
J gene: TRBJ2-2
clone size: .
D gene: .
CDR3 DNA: TGTGCCAGCAGTTCTCCCGGGGTGGATAGTTTCGCCGGGGAGCTGTTTTTT
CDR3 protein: CASSSPGVDSFAGELFF

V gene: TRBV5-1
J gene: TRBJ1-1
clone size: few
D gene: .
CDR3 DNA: TGCGCCAGCGTGGAGGGAAAAGTGGCCAGGAATACTGAAGCTTTCTTT
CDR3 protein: CASVEGKVARNTEAFF

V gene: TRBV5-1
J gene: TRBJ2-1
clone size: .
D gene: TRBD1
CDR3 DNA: TGCGCCAGCAGCCCGACAGGGGTTGAGCAGTTCTTC
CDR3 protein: CASSPTGVEQFF

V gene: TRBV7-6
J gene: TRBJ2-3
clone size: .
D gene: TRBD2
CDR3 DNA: TGTGCCAGCCGTCAAGGCGGGGGTGGGACAGATACGCAGTATTTT
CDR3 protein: CASRQGGGGTDTQYF

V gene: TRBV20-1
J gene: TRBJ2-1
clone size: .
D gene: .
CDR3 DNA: TGCAGTGCTCCCAACTATCAGGAGCAGTTCTTC
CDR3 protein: CSAPNYQEQFF

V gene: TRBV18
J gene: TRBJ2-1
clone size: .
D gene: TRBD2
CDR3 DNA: TGTGCCAGCTCACCCCAATGGGCTAGCGGGAGTACCTACAATGAGCAGTTCTTC
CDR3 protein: CASSPQWASGSTYNEQFF

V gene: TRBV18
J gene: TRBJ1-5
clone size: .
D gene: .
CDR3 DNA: TGTGCCAGCTCCACCGCGGGGAATCAGCCCCAGCATTTT
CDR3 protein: CASSTAGNQPQHF

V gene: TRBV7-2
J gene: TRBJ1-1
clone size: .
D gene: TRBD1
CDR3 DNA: TGTGCCAGCAGCCCGACAGGGCGAGCTTTCTTT
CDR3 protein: CASSPTGRAFF

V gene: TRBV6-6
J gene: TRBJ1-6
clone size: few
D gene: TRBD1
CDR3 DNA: TGTGCCAGCAGCAACCGACAGGGGGCCTCTTCACCCCTCCACTTT
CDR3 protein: CASSNRQGASSPLHF

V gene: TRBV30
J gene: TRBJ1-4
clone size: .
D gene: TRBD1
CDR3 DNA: TGTGCCTGGAAAAACACCGGGACAGGGCGTGAAAAACTGTTTTTT
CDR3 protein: CAWKNTGTGREKLFF

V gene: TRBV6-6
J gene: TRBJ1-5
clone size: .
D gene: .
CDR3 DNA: TGTGCCAGCACCAAGAAGGGAGGAAGTCAGCCCCAGCATTTT
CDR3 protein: CASTKKGGSQPQHF

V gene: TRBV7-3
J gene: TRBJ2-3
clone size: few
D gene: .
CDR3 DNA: TGTGCCAGCAGCTCAATCCGGGGGAGCACAGATACGCAGTATTTT
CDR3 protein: CASSSIRGSTDTQYF

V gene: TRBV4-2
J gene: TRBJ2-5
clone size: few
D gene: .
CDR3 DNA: TGTGCCAGCAGCCAAGGATACCAGGCGGAGACCCAGTACTTC
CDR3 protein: CASSQGYQAETQYF

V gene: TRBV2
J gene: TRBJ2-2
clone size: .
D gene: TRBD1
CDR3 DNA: TGTGCCAGCGCGAAGGGGGCCAGGAACACCGGGGAGCTGTTTTTT
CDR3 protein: CASAKGARNTGELFF

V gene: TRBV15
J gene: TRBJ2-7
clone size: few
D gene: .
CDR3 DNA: TGTGCCACCAGCAGAGGGTGGACAGTTCAGAGGCCCGAGCAGTACTTC
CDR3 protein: CATSRGWTVQRPEQYF

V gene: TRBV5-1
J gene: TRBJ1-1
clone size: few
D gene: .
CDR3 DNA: TGCGCCAGCAGCTTGCGCCCACAAAACACTGAAGCTTTCTTT
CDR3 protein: CASSLRPQNTEAFF

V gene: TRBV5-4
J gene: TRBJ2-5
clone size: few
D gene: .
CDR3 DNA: TGTGCCAGCAGCTGGGTGGGGGGTAGGGAGACCCAGTACTTC
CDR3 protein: CASSWVGGRETQYF

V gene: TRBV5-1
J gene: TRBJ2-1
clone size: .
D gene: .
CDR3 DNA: TGCGCCAGCAGCTTGGAACCGGGACAACACAATGAGCAGTTCTTC
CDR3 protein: CASSLEPGQHNEQFF

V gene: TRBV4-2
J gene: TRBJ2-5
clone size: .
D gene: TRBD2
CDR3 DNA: TGTGCCAGCAGCCAAGAATCTAGCGGGGTAGAGACCCAGTACTTC
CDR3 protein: CASSQESSGVETQYF

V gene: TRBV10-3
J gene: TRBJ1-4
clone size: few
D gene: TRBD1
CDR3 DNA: TGTGCCATCAGTGACCGGACAGGGACTACTGAAAAACTGTTTTTT
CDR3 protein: CAISDRTGTTEKLFF